The rows below give T cell receptor beta chains drawn from one sample of a study of CD8+ T cells in alopecia areata. Clones were sequenced by immunoSEQ multiplex PCR, and TCRdb holds only the in-frame ones, with some missing. The sample yields 100,000 to 150,000 clones, more than 40% seen once. The source material was CD8+ T cells sorted from blood, sampled at week 0. The receptors originated from a human donor with alopecia areata. Each CDR3 is given with its conserved first and last residue. A D gene is named only where the DNA matches it firmly. For some rows the clone size is stated as once, few or many, or as a class when expanded; others skip it.

>TRBV29-1|TRBJ2-2|TRBD1|NA
CSVVDRESNTGELFF
TGCAGCGTAGTCGACAGGGAATCGAACACCGGGGAGCTGTTTTTT
>TRBV13|TRBJ2-5|NA|few
CASSLTLAGETQYF
TGTGCCAGCAGCTTAACCCTGGCCGGGGAGACCCAGTACTTC
>TRBV29-1|TRBJ1-1|NA|NA
CSVEDGMNTEAFF
TGCAGCGTCGAAGACGGAATGAACACTGAAGCTTTCTTT
>TRBV9|TRBJ1-2|NA|NA
CASSEPGLSREGYTF
TGTGCCAGCAGCGAGCCGGGACTGTCGAGGGAGGGCTACACCTTC
>TRBV30|TRBJ2-1|TRBD2|NA
CAWSLVAGGYNEQFF
TGTGCCTGGAGTCTTGTAGCGGGGGGATACAATGAGCAGTTCTTC
>TRBV4-2|TRBJ2-3|TRBD2|NA
CASSQGGGLAEDTQYF
TGTGCCAGCAGCCAAGGGGGGGGACTAGCTGAAGATACGCAGTATTTT
>TRBV5-1|TRBJ1-6|NA|once
CASSFDVRSPLHF
TGCGCCAGCAGCTTCGACGTGAGGTCACCCCTCCACTTT
>TRBV27|TRBJ2-3|TRBD2|few
CASSFLAGGTDTQYF
TGTGCCAGCAGTTTCCTAGCGGGGGGCACAGATACGCAGTATTTT
>TRBV2|TRBJ2-7|NA|NA
CASSEDEQYF
TGTGCCAGCAGTGAAGACGAGCAGTACTTC
>TRBV7-9|TRBJ2-7|NA|NA
CASSLIEAEQYF
TGTGCCAGCAGCTTAATAGAGGCAGAGCAGTACTTC
>TRBV6-5|TRBJ2-7|NA|few
CASSYDQGGLYEQYF
TGTGCCAGCAGTTATGATCAGGGAGGCTTATACGAGCAGTACTTC
>TRBV18|TRBJ2-7|TRBD1|NA
CASSPPTTGDNSYEQYF
TGTGCCAGCTCACCCCCGACGACAGGGGATAATTCCTACGAGCAGTACTTC
>TRBV6-1|TRBJ2-3|TRBD2|NA
CASSEASGGATDTQYF
TGTGCCAGCAGTGAAGCTAGCGGGGGGGCCACAGATACGCAGTATTTT
>TRBV29-1|TRBJ1-2|NA|NA
CSVAPSPDHYGYTF
TGCAGCGTTGCTCCCTCGCCAGATCACTATGGCTACACCTTC
>TRBV30|TRBJ1-1|NA|NA
CAWSVMNTEAFF
TGTGCCTGGAGTGTTATGAACACTGAAGCTTTCTTT
>TRBV23-1|TRBJ1-2|NA|NA
CAAPDSPSWGYTF
TGCGCCGCTCCGGACAGTCCTTCTTGGGGCTACACCTTC
>TRBV7-2|TRBJ1-5|NA|NA
CASSGGQGQPQHF
TGTGCCAGCAGCGGGGGGCAGGGTCAGCCCCAGCATTTT
>TRBV6-5|TRBJ2-7|TRBD2|NA
CASRAGVGSYEQYF
TGTGCCAGCAGGGCGGGGGTAGGGTCCTACGAGCAGTACTTC
>TRBV4-2|TRBJ1-1|NA|few
CASSQLEDSGTEAFF
TGTGCCAGCAGCCAACTAGAGGACAGCGGCACTGAAGCTTTCTTT
>TRBV29-1|TRBJ2-3|NA|NA
CSVEYRNTDTQYF
TGCAGCGTTGAATACAGGAACACAGATACGCAGTATTTT
>TRBV19|TRBJ1-2|NA|NA
CASSMLGDYGYTF
TGTGCCAGTAGCATGCTAGGGGACTATGGCTACACCTTC
>TRBV9|TRBJ2-1|NA|NA
CASSVTDEQFF
TGTGCCAGCAGCGTAACCGATGAGCAGTTCTTC
>TRBV27|TRBJ1-6|NA|NA
CASSRHNSPLHF
TGTGCCAGCAGTCGGCATAATTCACCCCTCCACTTT
>TRBV27|TRBJ1-1|NA|few
CASARGDTEAFF
TGTGCCTCCGCACGCGGGGACACTGAAGCTTTCTTT
>TRBV6-5|TRBJ1-4|NA|NA
CASSSVGGIEKLFF
TGTGCCAGCAGTTCCGTGGGGGGAATTGAAAAACTGTTTTTT
>TRBV7-6|TRBJ2-3|NA|NA
CASRRTSTDTQYF
TGTGCCAGCAGGAGGACTAGCACAGATACGCAGTATTTT
>TRBV7-9|TRBJ2-3|NA|NA
CASGGLMGDTQYF
TGTGCCAGCGGCGGGCTAATGGGAGATACGCAGTATTTT
>TRBV9|TRBJ2-4|NA|NA
CASSPEGEGRKNIQYF
TGTGCCAGCAGCCCCGAGGGGGAGGGGCGAAAAAACATTCAGTACTTC
>TRBV29-1|TRBJ2-5|NA|NA
CSVEDPGRAKETQYF
TGCAGCGTTGAAGATCCGGGGCGGGCTAAAGAGACCCAGTACTTC
>TRBV7-9|TRBJ1-4|NA|few
CASSPWDATNEKLFF
TGTGCCAGCAGCCCCTGGGACGCAACTAATGAAAAACTGTTTTTT
>TRBV15|TRBJ2-1|TRBD2|few
CATSTGLVGYEQFF
TGTGCCACCAGCACTGGACTAGTCGGGTATGAGCAGTTCTTC
>TRBV5-1|TRBJ2-7|NA|NA
CASRARDLEGYEQYF
TGCGCCAGCAGGGCAAGGGACCTGGAGGGTTACGAGCAGTACTTC
>TRBV5-4|TRBJ2-5|NA|few
CASSPGEETQYF
TGTGCCAGCAGCCCGGGGGAGGAGACCCAGTACTTC